Detailed here is one T cell receptor (beta chain). Some clones are missing from TCRdb's copy, which holds only in-frame ones; the method was immunoSEQ multiplex PCR. The table includes roughly 500,000 clones, around 89% detected once. The data were obtained in a study of blood T cell repertoires in COVID-19. In the study overall: Samples taken during acute and convalescent COVID-19 were collected in the United States, Italy and Spain.

Participants spanned ages roughly 18 to 90 years and resided in fewer than 30 US areas. CDR3 size: 15 residues. CDR1 is LGHNA, CDR2 YSLEER, per germline. V lost 0 bases and J 8 bases, leaving 16 bases between the germline ends. The TCR comes from a woman aged 40-49 years who had recovered from COVID-19. The genes are TRBV4-3 and TRBJ1-2; no reliable D call. Sequencing input: PBMCs or T cells enriched from blood (not recorded which). Here the CDR3 DNA reads TGCGCCAGCAGCCAAGATGGAGGTGTCCGGGGAGGCTACACCTTC. This gives the protein CASSQDGGVRGGYTF.